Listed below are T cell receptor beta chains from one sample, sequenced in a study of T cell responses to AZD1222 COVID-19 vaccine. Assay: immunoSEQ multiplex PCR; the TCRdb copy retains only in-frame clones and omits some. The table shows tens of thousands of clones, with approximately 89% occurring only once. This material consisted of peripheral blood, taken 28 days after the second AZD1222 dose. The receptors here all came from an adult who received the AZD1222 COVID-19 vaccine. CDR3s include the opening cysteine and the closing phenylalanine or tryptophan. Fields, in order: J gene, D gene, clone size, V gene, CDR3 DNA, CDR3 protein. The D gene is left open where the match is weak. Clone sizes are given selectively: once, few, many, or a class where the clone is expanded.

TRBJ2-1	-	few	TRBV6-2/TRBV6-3	TGTGCCAGCAGCCCCGACTCCGAATCTTACAATGAGCAGTTCTTC	CASSPDSESYNEQFF
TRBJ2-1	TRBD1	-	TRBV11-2	TGTGCCAGCAGCTTAGATCTAGGACAGGGTCGTTATGAGCAGTTCTTC	CASSLDLGQGRYEQFF
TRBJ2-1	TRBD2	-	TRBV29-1	TGCAGCGTCCGTCGACTAGCGAGCTCCTACAATGAGCAGTTCTTC	CSVRRLASSYNEQFF
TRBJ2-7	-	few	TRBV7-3	TGTGCCAGCAGCTTATTGGGAAACGAGCAGTACTTC	CASSLLGNEQYF
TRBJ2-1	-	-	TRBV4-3	TGCGCCAGCAGCCAAGCGGGTACACTGAAGGGTGAGCAGTTCTTC	CASSQAGTLKGEQFF
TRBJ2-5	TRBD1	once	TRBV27	TGTGCCAGCAGTCCGGGACAGGGGCCTTGGGAGACCCAGTACTTC	CASSPGQGPWETQYF
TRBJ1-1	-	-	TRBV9	TGTGCCAGCAGCAGGGGTTTATCTGAAGCTTTCTTT	CASSRGLSEAFF
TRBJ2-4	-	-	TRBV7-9	TGTGCCAGCAGCCCCGGACTACAAGGACTAGCCAAAAACATTCAGTACTTC	CASSPGLQGLAKNIQYF
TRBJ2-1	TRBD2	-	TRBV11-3	TGTGCCAGCAGCTTTACTAGCGGGAGCTACAATGAGCAGTTCTTC	CASSFTSGSYNEQFF
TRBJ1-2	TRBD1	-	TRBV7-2	TGTGCCAGCAGCTTAGAAGGTCTCGACAGGGGGCATGGCTACACCTTC	CASSLEGLDRGHGYTF
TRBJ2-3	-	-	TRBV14	TGTGCCAGCAGCCAATGGGGCGTCGGAGGGACACCGTCATCCACAGATACGCAGTATTTT	CASSQWGVGGTPSSTDTQYF
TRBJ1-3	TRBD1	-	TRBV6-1	TGTGCCAGCAGTGAACCAGAGGACAGGGCTGGAAACACCATATATTTT	CASSEPEDRAGNTIYF
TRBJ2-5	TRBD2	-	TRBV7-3	TGTGCCAGCAGCCAGACTAGCGGGAGGCAAGAGACCCAGTACTTC	CASSQTSGRQETQYF
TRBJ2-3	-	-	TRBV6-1	TGTGCCAGCAGTGAAGCTCTGAGTTCGGGGGCGTCAGATACGCAGTATTTT	CASSEALSSGASDTQYF
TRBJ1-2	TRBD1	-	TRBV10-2	TGCGCCAGCAGTGGACAGGGGGCTGACGGCTACACCTTC	CASSGQGADGYTF
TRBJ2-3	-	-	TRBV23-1	TGCGCCAGCAGTCAAACCTCCGTGCCAGGGCTCGAAGATACGCAGTATTTT	CASSQTSVPGLEDTQYF
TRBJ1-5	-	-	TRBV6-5	TGTGCCAGCAGCAACGCGGGGCCTCAGCCCCAGCATTTT	CASSNAGPQPQHF
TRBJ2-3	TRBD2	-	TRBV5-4	TGTGCCAGCAGCCGGACTAGCGGGAGGCTCACAGATACGCAGTATTTT	CASSRTSGRLTDTQYF
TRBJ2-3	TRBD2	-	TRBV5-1	TGCGCCAGCAGCCTTACTAGCGGGAGGACAGATACGCAGTATTTT	CASSLTSGRTDTQYF
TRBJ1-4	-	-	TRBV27	TGTGCCAGCAGTTTATCGCCGAGTCTAGCCGGTGAAAAACTGTTTTTT	CASSLSPSLAGEKLFF
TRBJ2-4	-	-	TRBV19	TGTGCCAGTAGTACCAAGGGACACATTCAGTACTTC	CASSTKGHIQYF
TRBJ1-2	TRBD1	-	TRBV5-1	TGCGCCAGCAGCCCGTCCGGGACAGCCTATGGCTACACCTTC	CASSPSGTAYGYTF
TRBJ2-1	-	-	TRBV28	TGTGCCAGCAGTACCCGGGCCCAATCCTACAATGAGCAGTTCTTC	CASSTRAQSYNEQFF
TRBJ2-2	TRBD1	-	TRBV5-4	TGTGCCAGCAGAGGGGACAGCCACGCCGGGGAGCTGTTTTTT	CASRGDSHAGELFF
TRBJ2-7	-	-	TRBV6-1	TGTGCCAGCAGTGAAGCCCGCGGCGAGCAGTACTTC	CASSEARGEQYF
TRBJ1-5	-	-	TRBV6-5	TGTGCCAGCAGTTACTCGGGGGGTGGGCAGCCCCAGCATTTT	CASSYSGGGQPQHF
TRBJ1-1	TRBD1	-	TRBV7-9	TGTGCCAGCAGCTACGGGGGGACAGTGCACACTGAAGCTTTCTTT	CASSYGGTVHTEAFF
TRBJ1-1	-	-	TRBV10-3	TGTGCCATCAGAGACCCTGGGACTGAAGCTTTCTTT	CAIRDPGTEAFF
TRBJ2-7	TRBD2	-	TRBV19	TGTGCCAGTAGTAGGGGGACTAGCGGGCCATACTCCTACGAGCAGTACTTC	CASSRGTSGPYSYEQYF
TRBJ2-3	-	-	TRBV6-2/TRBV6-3	TGTGCCAGCAGTTACTCAGGGGGTCCCGGCGTAGATACGCAGTATTTT	CASSYSGGPGVDTQYF
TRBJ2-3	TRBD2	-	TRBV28	TGTGCCAGCAGTTCACCGACTAGCGGGAGTGCCCTTAGTTCGGATACGCAGTATTTT	CASSSPTSGSALSSDTQYF